This T cell receptor beta chain is drawn from a study of OX40 agonist ivuxolimab in advanced cancers. V lost 6 bases to trimming and J lost 0 bases; unmatched junction nucleotides: 3. Per the germline V gene, CDR1 is MNHEY and CDR2 is SMNVEV (reference sequence). The length of the CDR3 is 15 residues. Sequencing was performed with immunoSEQ multiplex PCR; in TCRdb, only in-frame clones are kept and a portion is missing. The data show about 5,900 clones, more than 65% seen once. Sequenced material: CD4+ or CD8+ T cells sorted from blood, taken in a trial of the OX40 agonist ivuxolimab. The sequence derives from an adult with an advanced solid tumor such as melanoma, head and neck, liver or kidney cancer. This chain uses TRBV27 with TRBJ1-5; 9 bases fit TRBD1. CDR3 region: CASSTGGYSNQPQHF. The CDR3, as DNA: TGTGCCAGCAGCACAGGGGGCTATAGCAATCAGCCCCAGCATTTT.